These 20 T cell receptor beta chains were all obtained from the same sample, sequenced in a study of T-cell reconstitution after alpha-beta-depleted transplantation in children. Unique molecular identifiers were used in preparing the TCRbeta library. TCRdb fed the PCR reads into MiXCR, producing one record per CDR3 protein. The table has roughly 150,000 distinct CDR3 sequences, 11% seen once. The sequencing here drew on PBMCs, taken before TCRalphabeta/CD19-depleted stem cell transplant. These receptor sequences come from a boy between 2 and 10 years old with acute myeloid leukemia, due to receive a stem cell transplant.

The chain joins TRBV28 to TRBJ2-5; 10 nucleotides match TRBD2. The CDR3 consists of 17 residues. Looked up from germline, CDR1 is MDHEN and CDR2 is SYDVKM. The V segment lost 3 bases and the J segment 5 bases; nucleotides outside the gene matches: 12. The CDR3 DNA reads TGTGCCAGCAGTTTCCCCACGGGACTAGCGTTTCGGGAGACCCAGTACTTC. It encodes CASSFPTGLAFRETQYF. Drawing the rest from reference TRBV28 and TRBJ2-5, the complete variable domain is DVKVTQSSRYLVKRTGEKVFLECVQDMDHENMFWYRQDPGLGLRLIYFSYDVKMKEKGDIPEGYSVSREKKERFSLILESASTNQTSMYLCASSFPTGLAFRETQYFGPGTRLLVL.

There are many counts of this clonotype. The chain employs TRBV20-1 and TRBJ1-3, with D possibly TRBD1 on 6 matching bases. Germline loops: CDR1 DFQATT, CDR2 SNEGSKA (reference sequence). This CDR3 region has 14 residues. With 3 bases removed from V and 2 bases from J, the gap between germline ends came to 11 bases. This chain's CDR3 is CSASSPGAGNTIYF. The CDR3 bases are TGCAGTGCTAGTTCCCCAGGGGCTGGAAACACCATATATTTT.

This clonotype was counted a few times. The rearrangement links TRBV12-3 or TRBV12-4 to TRBJ2-3, with 14 nucleotides matching TRBD2. This CDR3 spans 18 amino acids. Trimming at V came to 1 base and at J to 5 bases, leaving 8 bases not matched to a gene. Here the CDR3 reads CASSLGTRLAGGRDTQYF. CDR3 bases: TGTGCCAGCAGTTTAGGCACGCGACTAGCGGGGGGGAGAGATACGCAGTATTTT.

This clonotype was counted ten times or more. CDR3 residues: CASSFSLAKNIQYF. As DNA, the CDR3 is TGTGCCAGCAGTTTTTCGTTGGCCAAAAACATTCAGTACTTC. This rearrangement joins TRBV12-3 or TRBV12-4 to TRBJ2-4; D call uncertain. Trimming pared 3 bases from V and 1 base from J, leaving 7 bases between. The CDR3 spans 14 residues.

This chain joins TRBV4-1 and TRBJ1-3; the D gene is possibly TRBD1 (6 bases). The V and J ends lost 3 bases and 0 bases respectively, with 9 bases between them. This CDR3 spans 15 amino acids. Germline V gene data show CDR1 as MGHRA and CDR2 as YSYEKL. Written as DNA, the CDR3 is TGCGCCAGCAGCCAGGACAGTCGCTCTGGAAACACCATATATTTT. It yields the protein CASSQDSRSGNTIYF.

This chain joins TRBV12-3 or TRBV12-4 and TRBJ2-7; 7 nucleotides match TRBD2. The V gene end was trimmed by 3 bases and the J gene end by 4 bases; junction bases not matched to a gene: 15. CDR3 size: 17 residues. CDR3 nucleotides: TGTGCCAGCAGTTTTCTTAGCCTGGGACTACCGAAATACGAGCAGTACTTC. Protein sequence: CASSFLSLGLPKYEQYF.

This clonotype has at least ten counts. V and J are TRBV20-1 and TRBJ1-5, with D hard to call. CDR3 size: 15 residues. The V gene lost 0 bases and the J gene lost 1 base, with 10 bases spanning the gap. The germline V gene encodes CDR1 DFQATT and CDR2 SNEGSKA (reference sequence). The CDR3 region is CSARDVGSSNQPQHF. For the CDR3, the DNA is TGCAGTGCTAGAGATGTGGGATCGAGCAATCAGCCCCAGCATTTT.

This clonotype was seen at least ten times. The chain couples TRBV7-2 to TRBJ1-5; possible D gene TRBD1, 5 bases. The CDR3 contains 14 residues. The germline CDR1 and CDR2 sequences are SGHTA and FQGNSA. The ends were cut back, 1 base at V and 6 bases at J, with 10 bases in the middle. DNA for the CDR3: TGTGCCAGCAGCTTAGTCGCAGGGTCTCAGCCCCAGCATTTT. Its protein product is CASSLVAGSQPQHF.

Ten or more counts support this clonotype. CDR3 loop: CATSETNPGTSGRVVLNEQFF. Written as DNA, the CDR3 is TGTGCCACCAGTGAGACGAACCCCGGGACTAGCGGGAGAGTAGTTCTCAATGAGCAGTTCTTC. The rearrangement joins TRBV24-1 to TRBJ2-1; TRBD2 matches 14 bases. The CDR3 loop spans 21 amino acids. V lost 4 bases to trimming and J lost 6 bases; unmatched junction nucleotides: 19. Germline V gene data show CDR1 as KGHDR and CDR2 as SFDVKD.

This clonotype was detected many times. The chain links TRBV7-2 to TRBJ2-3; TRBD1 matches 7 bases. CDR3 size: 13 residues. V lost 6 bases to trimming and J lost 4 bases; unmatched junction nucleotides: 4. Germline assignment: CDR1 SGHTA and CDR2 FQGNSA. The CDR3 loop is CASRLTGSDTQYF. The CDR3 nucleotides read TGTGCCAGCAGACTGACAGGGTCAGATACGCAGTATTTT.

This clonotype was counted ten times or more. J is TRBJ2-1 and V is TRBV20-1, with 7 bases that match TRBD2. Trimming at V came to 6 bases and at J to 10 bases, leaving 6 bases not matched to a gene. The CDR3 covers 11 residues. The germline gives CDR1 DFQATT, CDR2 SNEGSKA (reference sequence). CDR3 nucleotides: TGCAGTGCCACTAGCGTCCTAGAGCAGTTCTTC. It translates to CSATSVLEQFF.

This clonotype was counted many times. The chain joins TRBV10-3 to TRBJ1-5; no firm D call. The CDR3 sequence is 12 residues long. CDR1 and CDR2 from the germline V gene are ENHRY and SYGVKD. With 5 bases removed from V and 7 bases from J, the gap between germline ends came to 9 bases. CDR3 coding DNA: TGTGCCATCAGTTCCACGCAACAGCCCCAGCATTTT. It yields the protein CAISSTQQPQHF.

This clonotype was seen repeatedly, ten times or more. The V gene is TRBV7-2, the J gene TRBJ2-5; TRBD2 matches at 14 bases. The CDR3 is 17 amino acids. CDR1 is SGHTA and CDR2 is FQGNSA in the germline V gene. V shed 4 bases and J 8 bases; nucleotides not matched to a gene: 12. The CDR3 here is CASSYGTSGSFALTQYF. The CDR3 DNA reads TGTGCCAGCAGCTATGGGACTAGCGGGAGTTTCGCTCTTACCCAGTACTTC.

This clonotype was recorded many times. This chain links TRBV7-9 with TRBJ1-6; D not certain. The CDR3 length is 14 residues. Germline CDR1 SEHNR, CDR2 FQNEAQ (reference sequence). Trimming took 3 bases from V and 5 from J, leaving 8 bases between them. The DNA for the CDR3 is TGTGCCAGCAGCTTGAGGACCGATAATTCACCCCTCCACTTT. Translated: CASSLRTDNSPLHF. Based on the CDR3 plus reference TRBV7-9 and TRBJ1-6, the full variable domain is DTGVSQNPRHKITKRGQNVTFRCDPISEHNRLYWYRQTLGQGPEFLTYFQNEAQLEKSRLLSDRFSAERPKGSFSTLEIQRTEQGDSAMYLCASSLRTDNSPLHFGNGTRLTVT.

In its sample, this clonotype was seen many times. The chain couples TRBV7-9 to TRBJ2-7, with 8 positions matching TRBD1. CDR1 is SEHNR and CDR2 is FQNEAQ in the germline V gene (reference sequence). V lost 3 bases, J lost 7 bases, and 8 bases stayed unmatched. The CDR3 covers 14 residues. The CDR3: CASSFWTGQGEQYV. The CDR3 nucleotides read TGTGCCAGCAGCTTTTGGACAGGGCAGGGAGAGCAGTACGTC.

This clonotype was counted at least ten times. This chain uses TRBV5-1 with TRBJ2-7; D call uncertain. Germline CDR1 reads SGHRS; CDR2 reads YFSETQ. The CDR3 covers 12 residues. V was clipped by 3 bases and J by 2 bases, with 6 bases between them. Here the CDR3 reads CASSSDTYEQYF. The CDR3 bases are TGCGCCAGCAGCTCGGATACCTACGAGCAGTACTTC.

The table lists this clonotype with many counts. The chain links TRBV12-3 or TRBV12-4 to TRBJ1-2; D is ambiguous. The CDR3 spans 15 residues. The ends were cut back, 3 bases at V and 0 bases at J, with 11 bases in the middle. In nucleotides, the CDR3 is TGTGCCAGCAGTTTTCGGGCGGGCTCTAACTATGGCTACACCTTC. Its translation: CASSFRAGSNYGYTF.

In this sample, this clonotype turned up many times. The gene calls are TRBV11-2 and TRBJ2-1; possible D gene TRBD1, 6 bases. Looked up from germline, CDR1 is SGHAT and CDR2 is FQNNGV. Between the trimmed V and J ends, which lost 2 bases and 12 bases, there was a span of 11 bases. This CDR3 spans 12 amino acids. The CDR3 nucleotides are TGTGCCAGCAGCTTAAGGGACATAGGGCAGTTCTTC. It specifies CASSLRDIGQFF.

This clonotype appeared many times. The V gene is TRBV5-1, the J gene TRBJ1-6; possibly TRBD1 for D (5 bases). CDR3 length: 15 amino acids. Trimming left V 3 bases short and J 4 bases short, with 11 bases between. The germline V gene has CDR1 SGHRS and CDR2 YFSETQ. The CDR3 spells CASSWGTGYNSPLHF. CDR3 coding DNA: TGCGCCAGCAGCTGGGGGACGGGGTATAATTCACCCCTCCACTTT.

In its sample, this clonotype was seen many times. The V and J genes are TRBV29-1 and TRBJ2-5; a weak D match, TRBD1 (6 bases). The CDR3 totals 14 residues. Germline values: CDR1 SQVTM, CDR2 ANQGSEA. Trimming left V 3 bases short and J 5 bases short, with 16 bases between. The CDR3 here is CSVDFGGWMETQYF. DNA of the CDR3: TGCAGCGTTGATTTTGGGGGCTGGATGGAGACCCAGTACTTC.